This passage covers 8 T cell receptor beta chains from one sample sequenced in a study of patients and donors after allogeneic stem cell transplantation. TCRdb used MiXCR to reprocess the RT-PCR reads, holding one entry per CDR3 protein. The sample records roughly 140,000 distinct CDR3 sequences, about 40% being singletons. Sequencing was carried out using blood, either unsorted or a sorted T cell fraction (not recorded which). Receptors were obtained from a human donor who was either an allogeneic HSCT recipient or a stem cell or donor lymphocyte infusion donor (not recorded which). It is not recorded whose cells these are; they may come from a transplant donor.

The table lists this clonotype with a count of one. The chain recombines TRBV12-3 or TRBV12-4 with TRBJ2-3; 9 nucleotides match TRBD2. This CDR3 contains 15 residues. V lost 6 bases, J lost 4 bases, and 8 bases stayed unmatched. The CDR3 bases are TGTGCCAGCAGGGCTAGCGGGGCAAACCCAGATACGCAGTATTTT. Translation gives CASRASGANPDTQYF.

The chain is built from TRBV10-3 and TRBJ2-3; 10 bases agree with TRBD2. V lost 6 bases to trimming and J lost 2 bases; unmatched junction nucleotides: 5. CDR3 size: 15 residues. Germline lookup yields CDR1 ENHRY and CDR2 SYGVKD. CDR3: CAIRALAGITDTQYF. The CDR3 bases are TGTGCCATCAGGGCACTAGCGGGGATCACAGATACGCAGTATTTT.

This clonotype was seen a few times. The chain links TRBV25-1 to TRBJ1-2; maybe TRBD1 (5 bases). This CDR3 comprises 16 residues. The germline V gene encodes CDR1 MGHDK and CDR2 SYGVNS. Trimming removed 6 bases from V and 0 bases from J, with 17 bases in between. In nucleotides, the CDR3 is TGTGCCAGCAGCAAGGGACCGAGGTCTGCTAACTATGGCTACACCTTC. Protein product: CASSKGPRSANYGYTF.

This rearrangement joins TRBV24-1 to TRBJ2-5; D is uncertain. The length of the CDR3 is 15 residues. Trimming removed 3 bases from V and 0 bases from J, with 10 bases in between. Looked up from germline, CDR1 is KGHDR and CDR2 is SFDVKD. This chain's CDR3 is CATSDPSQYQETQYF. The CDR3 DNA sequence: TGTGCCACCAGTGATCCGTCTCAGTACCAAGAGACCCAGTACTTC.

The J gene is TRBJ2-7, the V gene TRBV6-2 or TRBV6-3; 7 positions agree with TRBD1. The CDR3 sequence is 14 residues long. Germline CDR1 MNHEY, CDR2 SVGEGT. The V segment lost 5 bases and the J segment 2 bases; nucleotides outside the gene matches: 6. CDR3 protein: CASSPGQPTYEQYF. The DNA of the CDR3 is TGTGCCAGCAGTCCGGGACAGCCCACCTACGAGCAGTACTTC.

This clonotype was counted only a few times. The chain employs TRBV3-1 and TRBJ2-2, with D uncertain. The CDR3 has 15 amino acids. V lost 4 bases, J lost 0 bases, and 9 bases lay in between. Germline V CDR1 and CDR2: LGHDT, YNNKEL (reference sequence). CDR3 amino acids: CASSLGSANTGELFF. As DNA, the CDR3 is TGTGCCAGCAGCCTTGGCAGCGCGAACACCGGGGAGCTGTTTTTT.

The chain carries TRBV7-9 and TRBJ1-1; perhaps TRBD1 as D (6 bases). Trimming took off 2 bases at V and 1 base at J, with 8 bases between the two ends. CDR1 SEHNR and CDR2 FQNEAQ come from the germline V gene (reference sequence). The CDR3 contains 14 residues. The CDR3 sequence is CASSLKQGNTEAFF. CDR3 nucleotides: TGTGCCAGCAGCTTAAAACAGGGGAACACTGAAGCTTTCTTT.

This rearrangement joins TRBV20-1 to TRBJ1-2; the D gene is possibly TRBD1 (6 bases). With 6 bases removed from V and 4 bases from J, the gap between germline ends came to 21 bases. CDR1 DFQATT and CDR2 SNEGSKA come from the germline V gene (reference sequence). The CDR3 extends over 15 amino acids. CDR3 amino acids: CSAPLSFRQAYGYTF. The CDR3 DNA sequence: TGCAGTGCCCCACTCTCCTTTAGACAGGCCTATGGCTACACCTTC.